This is a list of T cell receptor beta chains from one sample in a study of tumor-infiltrating lymphocytes in primary liver carcinoma. From the multiplex PCR reads, TCRdb called clonotypes with MiXCR, one entry per CDR3 protein. The sample consists of some 190,000 distinct CDR3 sequences, around four fifths of them appearing once. The sample was tumor tissue from primary liver carcinoma. These receptors all come from a man in his forties with primary liver carcinoma and hepatitis B virus infection. The CDR3 runs from the conserved cysteine through the conserved F or W. A D gene is named only where the DNA matches it firmly. Size is omitted from some rows. Given values are once, few, many or a class for expanded clones.

d_call: -; v_call: TRBV11-2; clone_size: once; j_call: TRBJ2-5; cdr3_aa: CASSFDSLLARGRGETQYF; cdr3_nt: TGTGCCAGCAGCTTTGATAGTCTTCTAGCGAGAGGGCGGGGAGAGACCCAGTACTTC
d_call: -; v_call: TRBV20-1; clone_size: -; j_call: TRBJ2-7; cdr3_aa: CSASLARSYEQYF; cdr3_nt: TGCAGTGCTAGTCTGGCCAGGTCCTACGAGCAGTACTTC
d_call: -; v_call: TRBV10-1; clone_size: medium-sized; j_call: TRBJ2-2; cdr3_aa: CASSDGTDTGELFF; cdr3_nt: TGCGCCAGCTCCGACGGCACAGACACCGGGGAGCTGTTTTTT
d_call: TRBD2; v_call: TRBV28; clone_size: once; j_call: TRBJ2-3; cdr3_aa: CASSSGLAGKVDTQDF; cdr3_nt: TGTGCCAGCAGTTCTGGACTAGCGGGAAAGGTAGATACGCAGGATTTT
d_call: -; v_call: TRBV12-3/TRBV12-4; clone_size: many; j_call: TRBJ2-1; cdr3_aa: CASSSLVYNEQFF; cdr3_nt: TGTGCCAGCAGTTCCCTCGTTTACAATGAGCAGTTCTTC
d_call: TRBD2; v_call: TRBV6-2/TRBV6-3; clone_size: -; j_call: TRBJ2-5; cdr3_aa: CASIERTSGRTEITQYF; cdr3_nt: TGTGCCAGTATCGAAAGGACTAGCGGGAGGACCGAAATAACCCAGTACTTC
d_call: -; v_call: TRBV20-1; clone_size: -; j_call: TRBJ2-4; cdr3_aa: CSTRVTSKNIQYF; cdr3_nt: TGCAGTACTAGAGTGACGAGCAAAAACATTCAGTACTTC
d_call: TRBD2; v_call: TRBV14; clone_size: -; j_call: TRBJ2-1; cdr3_aa: CACSTVAGWVNNEQFF; cdr3_nt: TGTGCCTGCAGTACCGTAGCGGGATGGGTAAACAATGAGCAGTTTTTC
d_call: -; v_call: TRBV28; clone_size: -; j_call: TRBJ2-7; cdr3_aa: CASSPGHDYEQYF; cdr3_nt: TGTGCCAGCAGTCCCGGACACGACTATGAGCAATACTTC
d_call: -; v_call: TRBV6-5; clone_size: -; j_call: TRBJ1-1; cdr3_aa: CANRVNTEAFF; cdr3_nt: TGTGCCAACAGAGTCAACACTGAAGCTTTCTTT
d_call: -; v_call: TRBV11-2; clone_size: -; j_call: TRBJ2-7; cdr3_aa: CANSLSGEATYEQYF; cdr3_nt: TGTGCCAACAGCTTAAGTGGGGAGGCGACCTATGAGCAGTACTTC
d_call: -; v_call: TRBV11-2; clone_size: few; j_call: TRBJ2-7; cdr3_aa: CVSNLRWAGENEQYF; cdr3_nt: TGTGTCAGCAACTTACGATGGGCAGGGGAAAACGAGCAGTACTTC
d_call: -; v_call: TRBV5-6; clone_size: -; j_call: TRBJ2-5; cdr3_aa: CASNLEASQEAHYF; cdr3_nt: TGTGCCAGCAACTTGGAGGCTAGCCAAGAGGCCCATTACTTC
d_call: TRBD2; v_call: TRBV6-1; clone_size: -; j_call: TRBJ2-1; cdr3_aa: CASSNGTRGLWEQFF; cdr3_nt: TGTGCCAGCAGTAACGGGACTAGAGGCCTATGGGAGCAGTTCTTC
d_call: -; v_call: TRBV30; clone_size: many; j_call: TRBJ1-6; cdr3_aa: CAWSATGWDSPLHF; cdr3_nt: TGTGCCTGGAGCGCGACAGGCTGGGATTCACCCCTCCACTTT
d_call: -; v_call: TRBV7-9; clone_size: -; j_call: TRBJ2-1; cdr3_aa: CASSFWASDNEQFF; cdr3_nt: TGTGCCAGCAGCTTCTGGGCTAGCGACAATGAGCAGTTCTTC
d_call: -; v_call: TRBV12-3/TRBV12-4; clone_size: few; j_call: TRBJ2-3; cdr3_aa: CASSISGTDTQYF; cdr3_nt: TGTGCCAGTAGTATTAGCGGCACAGATACGCAGTATTTT
d_call: -; v_call: TRBV29-1; clone_size: -; j_call: TRBJ1-4; cdr3_aa: CSAGTRGATNEILFF; cdr3_nt: TGCAGCGCTGGGACAAGGGGTGCAACTAATGAAATACTGTTTTTT
d_call: TRBD2; v_call: TRBV11-1; clone_size: -; j_call: TRBJ2-1; cdr3_aa: CASSLYRSAGGFYNEQFF; cdr3_nt: TGTGCCAGCAGTTTATATCGCTCCGCGGGAGGGTTCTACAATGAGCAGTTCTTC
d_call: TRBD1; v_call: TRBV5-1; clone_size: -; j_call: TRBJ2-7; cdr3_aa: CASSMDAGGFYELYF; cdr3_nt: TGCGCCAGCAGCATGGATGCAGGGGGCTTCTACGAGCTGTACTTC
d_call: -; v_call: TRBV11-1; clone_size: -; j_call: TRBJ1-6; cdr3_aa: CACSRTLVSSLHF; cdr3_nt: TGTGCCTGCAGCCGGACATTGGTTTCATCCCTCCACTTT
d_call: TRBD1; v_call: TRBV11-2; clone_size: -; j_call: TRBJ2-6; cdr3_aa: CARSMGGDRGISFSGANVLTF; cdr3_nt: TGTGCCAGGAGCATGGGGGGAGACAGGGGCATTTCCTTCTCTGGGGCCAATGTCCTGACTTTC
d_call: TRBD1; v_call: TRBV11-2; clone_size: -; j_call: TRBJ2-6; cdr3_aa: CDSSMGGDRGIPLSGANVLTF; cdr3_nt: TGTGATAGCAGCATGGGGGGAGACAGGGGCATTCCCCTCTCTGGGGCCAACGTCCTGACTTTC
d_call: TRBD1; v_call: TRBV6-6; clone_size: -; j_call: TRBJ1-1; cdr3_aa: CASRTGGTIEGFF; cdr3_nt: TGTGCCAGCAGAACAGGGGGGACTATTGAAGGTTTCTTT
d_call: -; v_call: TRBV29-1; clone_size: -; j_call: TRBJ2-5; cdr3_aa: CSVWREQETQYF; cdr3_nt: TGTAGTGTTTGGAGGGAGCAAGAGACCCAGTACTTC
d_call: -; v_call: TRBV5-1; clone_size: -; j_call: TRBJ2-2; cdr3_aa: CATRGWNTGELFF; cdr3_nt: TGCGCCACCAGGGGATGGAACACCGGGGAGCTGTTCTTT
d_call: -; v_call: TRBV14; clone_size: medium-sized; j_call: TRBJ2-1; cdr3_aa: CASSQGRASRGQFF; cdr3_nt: TGTGCCAGCAGCCAAGGAAGGGCGTCGAGGGGGCAGTTCTTC
d_call: -; v_call: TRBV30; clone_size: few; j_call: TRBJ2-7; cdr3_aa: CAWSREDSYVQYF; cdr3_nt: TGTGCCTGGAGTAGGGAGGACTCCTACGTACAGTACTTC
d_call: -; v_call: TRBV24-1; clone_size: many; j_call: TRBJ2-5; cdr3_aa: CATAKGRGETQYF; cdr3_nt: TGTGCCACCGCCAAGGGCAGGGGAGAGACCCAGTACTTC
d_call: TRBD1; v_call: TRBV11-2; clone_size: once; j_call: TRBJ2-7; cdr3_aa: CASSLPWTGENELYF; cdr3_nt: TGTGCCAGCAGCTTACCGTGGACAGGGGAAAACGAGCTGTACTTC
d_call: -; v_call: TRBV6-6; clone_size: once; j_call: TRBJ2-4; cdr3_aa: CASSPGQAKNIQCF; cdr3_nt: TGTGCCAGCAGCCCGGGCCAAGCCAAAAACATTCAGTGCTTC
d_call: -; v_call: TRBV6-5; clone_size: -; j_call: TRBJ2-5; cdr3_aa: CASRAEGKTQYF; cdr3_nt: TGTGCCAGCAGGGCCGAAGGGAAGACCCAATACTTC
d_call: -; v_call: TRBV5-6; clone_size: once; j_call: TRBJ2-2; cdr3_aa: CASNLGPNIGELFF; cdr3_nt: TGTGCCAGCAACTTGGGTCCGAACATCGGGGAGCTGTTTTTT
d_call: -; v_call: TRBV11-1; clone_size: -; j_call: TRBJ2-1; cdr3_aa: CASSPPSTTGSRKEQFF; cdr3_nt: TGTGCCAGCAGCCCCCCCTCGACTACCGGGAGTCGAAAAGAGCAGTTCTTC
d_call: -; v_call: TRBV12-3/TRBV12-4; clone_size: -; j_call: TRBJ1-6; cdr3_aa: CASSLGRDSPLHF; cdr3_nt: TGTGCCAGTTCATTGGGGAGGGATTCACCCCTCCACTTT
d_call: -; v_call: TRBV6-2/TRBV6-3; clone_size: -; j_call: TRBJ1-2; cdr3_aa: CASSPRSGHGYTF; cdr3_nt: TGTGCCAGCAGCCCCCGGAGCGGCCATGGCTACACATTC
d_call: -; v_call: TRBV29-1; clone_size: once; j_call: TRBJ2-5; cdr3_aa: CSAATLEETQYF; cdr3_nt: TGCAGCGCCGCGACTTTGGAGGAGACCCAGTACTTC
d_call: -; v_call: TRBV29-1; clone_size: -; j_call: TRBJ2-1; cdr3_aa: CGVERSGIYNEQFF; cdr3_nt: TGCGGCGTTGAACGTAGCGGCATCTACAATGAGCAGTTCTTC
d_call: -; v_call: TRBV6-2/TRBV6-3; clone_size: -; j_call: TRBJ2-7; cdr3_aa: CASSYEVPYEQHF; cdr3_nt: TGTGCTAGCAGTTACGAGGTACCTTACGAGCAGCACTTC
d_call: -; v_call: TRBV12-3/TRBV12-4; clone_size: -; j_call: TRBJ2-7; cdr3_aa: CTSSEGVYVQYF; cdr3_nt: TGTACCAGCAGTGAGGGGGTTTACGTGCAGTACTTC
d_call: -; v_call: TRBV6-2/TRBV6-3; clone_size: -; j_call: TRBJ2-1; cdr3_aa: CACSYSGGTYNEQFF; cdr3_nt: TGTGCCTGTAGTTACTCAGGCGGGACCTACAATGAGCAGTTCTTC
d_call: TRBD2; v_call: TRBV6-2/TRBV6-3; clone_size: -; j_call: TRBJ2-1; cdr3_aa: CTSKGSGRNEQFF; cdr3_nt: TGTACCAGCAAGGGAAGCGGGAGGAACGAGCAGTTCTTC
d_call: -; v_call: TRBV29-1; clone_size: once; j_call: TRBJ1-2; cdr3_aa: CSVKFGQLIYGYVF; cdr3_nt: TGCAGCGTCAAGTTTGGACAGTTGATCTATGGCTACGTCTTC
d_call: -; v_call: TRBV6-2/TRBV6-3; clone_size: -; j_call: TRBJ1-2; cdr3_aa: CASSYSVVGSGGGYTF; cdr3_nt: TGTGCCAGTAGTTACTCCGTAGTGGGCTCCGGAGGTGGCTACACCTTC
d_call: TRBD2; v_call: TRBV28; clone_size: -; j_call: TRBJ2-2; cdr3_aa: CASSSTYRQGTSGRGDTGELFF; cdr3_nt: TGTGCCAGCAGTTCTACATACCGACAGGGGACAAGCGGGAGGGGGGACACCGGGGAGCTGTTTTTT
d_call: -; v_call: TRBV6-1; clone_size: -; j_call: TRBJ1-2; cdr3_aa: CACRPQIQSYGYTF; cdr3_nt: TGTGCCTGCAGGCCACAGATCCAGAGCTATGGCTACACCTTC